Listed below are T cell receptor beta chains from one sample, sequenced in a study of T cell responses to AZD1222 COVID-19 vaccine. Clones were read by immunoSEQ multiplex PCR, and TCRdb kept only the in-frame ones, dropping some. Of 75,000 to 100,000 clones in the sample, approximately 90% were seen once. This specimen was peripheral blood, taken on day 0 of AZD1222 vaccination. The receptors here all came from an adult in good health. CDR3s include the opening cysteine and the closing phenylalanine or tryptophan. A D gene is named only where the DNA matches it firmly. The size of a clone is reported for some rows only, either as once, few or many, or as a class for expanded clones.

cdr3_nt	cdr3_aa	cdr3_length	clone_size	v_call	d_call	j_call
TGTGCCAGCACCGCGTATTCCTACAATGAGCAGTTCTTC	CASTAYSYNEQFF	13	-	TRBV7-9	-	TRBJ2-1
TGTGCCAGCAGTTTATACCGGGACGGTGGCTACACCTTC	CASSLYRDGGYTF	13	-	TRBV28	-	TRBJ1-2
TGTGCCAGCTCACCGAGTCGGGGGAACACTGAAGCTTTCTTT	CASSPSRGNTEAFF	14	-	TRBV18	-	TRBJ1-1
TGTGCCAGCAGCCGGACAGGAACTACTAGCACAGATACGCATTATTTT	CASSRTGTTSTDTHYF	16	-	TRBV28	-	TRBJ2-3
TGCAGCGTCTCCCCGAGGATATTATCCAGGGGAAACACTGAAGCTTTCTTT	CSVSPRILSRGNTEAFF	17	-	TRBV29-1	-	TRBJ1-1
TGTGCCAGCAGCCACCCCTCTGGAAACACCATATATTTT	CASSHPSGNTIYF	13	-	TRBV7-2	-	TRBJ1-3
TGTGCCAGCAGCTCCATTCGGGACTGGCCAGGTAGTATTGAAGCTTTCTTT	CASSSIRDWPGSIEAFF	17	-	TRBV21-1	-	TRBJ1-1
TGTGCCAGCAGCTCTGGGCAGTTCTATGGCTACACCTTC	CASSSGQFYGYTF	13	once	TRBV7-2	-	TRBJ1-2
TGTGCCAGCACGAGACAGGGCTCCTACAATGAGCAGTTCTTC	CASTRQGSYNEQFF	14	-	TRBV5-4	TRBD1	TRBJ2-1
TGCGCCAGCAGCGGCCCCAGGGGGCGGCTGAATTCACCCCTCCACTTT	CASSGPRGRLNSPLHF	16	-	TRBV5-1	TRBD1	TRBJ1-6
TGTGCCAGCAGTGAAGGGGGTTCCCCTATTTCCTACGAGCAGTACTTC	CASSEGGSPISYEQYF	16	-	TRBV6-1	-	TRBJ2-7
TGTGCCAGCTCACATCAAAGTAGCCTAGCCCTCAGGACAGATACGCAGTATTTT	CASSHQSSLALRTDTQYF	18	-	TRBV18	-	TRBJ2-3
TGTGCCAGCTCACCTCAGCCCGGGACTAGCGTCTACGAGCAGTACTTC	CASSPQPGTSVYEQYF	16	-	TRBV18	TRBD2	TRBJ2-7
TGTGCCAGCAGCGTAGCGGGGGGCGGTGAAAAACTGTTTTTT	CASSVAGGGEKLFF	14	once	TRBV9	-	TRBJ1-4
TGTGCCAGCAGACCCGCCCATTCTAGCGGGAGGGCCCACGGGGAGCTGTTTTTT	CASRPAHSSGRAHGELFF	18	-	TRBV28	TRBD2	TRBJ2-2
TGTGCCAGCAATGATGGGAGTAGTTCACCCCTCCACTTT	CASNDGSSSPLHF	13	-	TRBV27	-	TRBJ1-6
TGTGCCAGCAGCCCGGGACAGGGGATCAATCAGCCCCAGCATTTT	CASSPGQGINQPQHF	15	-	TRBV6-5	TRBD1	TRBJ1-5
TGTGCCAGTAGACGGAGTGGCTCCTACGAGCAGTACTTC	CASRRSGSYEQYF	13	-	TRBV19	-	TRBJ2-7
TGTGCCAGTGTAGCGGGAGGGCCCCCAAGCGATGAGCAGTTCTTC	CASVAGGPPSDEQFF	15	once	TRBV28	TRBD2	TRBJ2-1
TGTGCCTGGAGTATGTACGGGGCAGTGAATCAGCCCCAGCATTTT	CAWSMYGAVNQPQHF	15	-	TRBV30	-	TRBJ1-5
TGCGCCAGCAGCTTGTTGAGCTCCTACGAGCAGTACTTC	CASSLLSSYEQYF	13	-	TRBV5-1	-	TRBJ2-7
TGTGCCAGCAGCCCCAGGACTAGAGATCAAGAGACCCAGTACTTC	CASSPRTRDQETQYF	15	-	TRBV11-2	TRBD2	TRBJ2-5
TGTGCCAGCAGACAGGGGGCGCGGAGAGAGCTTGCAGATACGCAGTATTTT	CASRQGARRELADTQYF	17	-	TRBV5-6	TRBD1	TRBJ2-3
TGTGCCAGTAGTATCAGTCCAGAACTCTATGGCTACACCTTC	CASSISPELYGYTF	14	-	TRBV19	-	TRBJ1-2
TGTGCCAGCAGTGAATACGTTGGGGTTTTTAACCCCCAGCATTTT	CASSEYVGVFNPQHF	15	-	TRBV6-1	-	TRBJ1-5
TGCGCCAGCAGCTTGGGGGACAGGGGAGGTTCACCCCTCCACTTT	CASSLGDRGGSPLHF	15	few	TRBV5-1	TRBD1	TRBJ1-6
TGTGCCATGACCCGGGACTGGAATGAAAAACTGTTTTTT	CAMTRDWNEKLFF	13	-	TRBV10-3	-	TRBJ1-4
TGTGCCAGCAGCGCGGACTCTCAGGGGGATACGCAGTATTTT	CASSADSQGDTQYF	14	-	TRBV9	-	TRBJ2-3
TGTGCCAGTAGCCAACAGGGGACTCAGCCCCAGCATTTT	CASSQQGTQPQHF	13	-	TRBV19	TRBD1	TRBJ1-5
TGTGCCAGCAGCCTATCCTTATTATATAGCACAGATACGCAGTATTTT	CASSLSLLYSTDTQYF	16	-	TRBV5-6	-	TRBJ2-3
TGTGCCAGTAGTAGGAAACGACAGGGGGCCGGGGCCAACGTCCTGACTTTC	CASSRKRQGAGANVLTF	17	-	TRBV19	TRBD1	TRBJ2-6
TGTGCCAGCAGCGTAGTAGCGGACCGGGACTCGACGCAGTATTTT	CASSVVADRDSTQYF	15	-	TRBV9	-	TRBJ2-3
TGTGCCAGCAGCCGATCACCGACTAGCGGGAGGGCCAATGAGCAGTTCTTC	CASSRSPTSGRANEQFF	17	-	TRBV3-1/TRBV3-2	TRBD2	TRBJ2-1
TGTGCCAGCAGCTTAGCGTCACTAGCGGCCTACAATGAGCAGTTCTTC	CASSLASLAAYNEQFF	16	-	TRBV7-2	TRBD2	TRBJ2-1
TGCGCCAGCAGTCAATCGGGGAGGGACAACTCCTACGAGCAGTACTTC	CASSQSGRDNSYEQYF	16	-	TRBV23-1	-	TRBJ2-7
TGTGCCAGCAGCTTGGGAGTCACAGCCTTGAACACTGAAGCTTTCTTT	CASSLGVTALNTEAFF	16	-	TRBV5-4	-	TRBJ1-1
TGTGCCAGCAGGGGGGACAGGATCACAGATACGCAGTATTTT	CASRGDRITDTQYF	14	-	TRBV6-5	TRBD1	TRBJ2-3
TGTGCCAGCAGCTTAGTAATTTCCTACGAGCAGTACTTC	CASSLVISYEQYF	13	-	TRBV7-9	-	TRBJ2-7
TGCGCCAGCAGCTTCTCAGGGGAGAACACTGAAGCTTTCTTT	CASSFSGENTEAFF	14	-	TRBV5-1	-	TRBJ1-1
TGTGCCAGTAGTATCCGGGGTCGAGGTGACGGGGAGCTGTTTTTT	CASSIRGRGDGELFF	15	-	TRBV19	-	TRBJ2-2
TGTGCCAGCAGCTTGGGGAAAGAGACCCAGTACTTC	CASSLGKETQYF	12	few	TRBV5-4	-	TRBJ2-5
TGTGCCAGCAGCCGCAGCCAAAGCTCTGGAAACACCATATATTTT	CASSRSQSSGNTIYF	15	-	TRBV6-2/TRBV6-3	-	TRBJ1-3
TGTGCCAGCAGCCGGGGGGTGGACAGGGGCGATTCACCCCTCCACTTT	CASSRGVDRGDSPLHF	16	-	TRBV5-4	TRBD1	TRBJ1-6
TGTGCCATCAGTGAGTCGGGTGTCTCACCCCTCCACTTT	CAISESGVSPLHF	13	-	TRBV10-3	-	TRBJ1-6
TGTGCCATCAGTGAGGGGCAGGGAGGGTCGAGTGGCTACACCTTC	CAISEGQGGSSGYTF	15	-	TRBV10-3	-	TRBJ1-2
TGCGCCAGCAGCCAAGAATCGTCGACAGGGGGCTGGAATGAGCAGTTCTTC	CASSQESSTGGWNEQFF	17	once	TRBV4-1	TRBD1	TRBJ2-1
TGTGCCAGCTCACCAATCCAGGCAGATAATTCACCCCTCCACTTT	CASSPIQADNSPLHF	15	-	TRBV18	-	TRBJ1-6
TGTGCCAGCAGTGAGCGGACAGGGGCCATGGACGAGCAGTACTTC	CASSERTGAMDEQYF	15	-	TRBV6-1	TRBD1	TRBJ2-7